A selection of T cell receptor beta chains follows, all from one sample in a study of T cell repertoires in cytomegalovirus infection. TCRdb reprocessed the reads via MiXCR and lists one record per CDR3 protein. The repertoire holds just under 300,000 distinct CDR3 sequences, with roughly 9.3% as singletons. Sequencing input: PBMCs. The receptor source for this set is a human donor in good health (CMV status not recorded). Some clones in this sample may be carry-over from other donors' samples. Both conserved end residues are part of each CDR3. The order of the fields is CDR3 length, clone size, J gene, V gene, D gene, CDR3 protein, CDR3 DNA. D genes are given only for firm matches. Only some rows state a clone size, as once, few, many or a class for expanded clones.

15	-	TRBJ1-5	TRBV28	TRBD1	CATLQGSESNQPQHF	TGTGCCACCCTACAGGGGAGCGAAAGCAATCAGCCCCAGCATTTT
13	-	TRBJ1-1	TRBV13	-	CASSLRLKAEAFF	TGTGCCAGCAGCTTAAGGTTGAAGGCTGAAGCTTTCTTT
14	many	TRBJ1-2	TRBV7-9	TRBD1	CASSLPGTVYGYTF	TGTGCCAGCAGCTTACCCGGGACAGTCTATGGCTACACCTTC
15	many	TRBJ2-2	TRBV20-1	TRBD1	CSASRDRGRTGELFF	TGCAGTGCTTCTCGGGACAGGGGGCGAACCGGGGAGCTGTTTTTT
13	many	TRBJ2-3	TRBV20-1	-	CSRIRSSTDTQYF	TGCAGTCGGATTCGTTCTAGCACAGATACGCAGTATTTT
14	-	TRBJ1-4	TRBV28	-	CASSFQLTPEKLFF	TGTGCCAGCAGTTTCCAGTTAACCCCAGAAAAACTGTTTTTT
13	few	TRBJ1-1	TRBV28	TRBD1	CASRDRNPTEAFF	TGTGCCAGCAGGGACAGGAACCCTACTGAAGCTTTCTTT
16	many	TRBJ1-5	TRBV5-1	-	CASSLGSGASNQPQHF	TGCGCCAGCAGCTTGGGGTCAGGGGCTAGCAATCAGCCCCAGCATTTT
14	many	TRBJ1-1	TRBV7-9	TRBD1	CASSLGQGAAEAFF	TGTGCCAGCAGCTTAGGACAGGGGGCGGCTGAAGCTTTCTTT
15	many	TRBJ2-1	TRBV7-8	-	CASSVLLSSYNEQFF	TGTGCCAGCAGCGTCCTCCTTAGCTCCTACAATGAGCAGTTCTTC
11	few	TRBJ2-2	TRBV29-1	-	CSGAGPGELFF	TGCAGCGGGGCAGGTCCCGGGGAGCTGTTTTTT
13	few	TRBJ2-1	TRBV5-1	TRBD1	CASWTGGSGEQFF	TGCGCCAGCTGGACAGGGGGCTCGGGTGAGCAGTTCTTC
15	-	TRBJ1-1	TRBV7-9	TRBD1	CASSSDRTMNTEAFF	TGTGCCAGCAGCTCGGACAGGACCATGAACACTGAAGCTTTCTTT
15	many	TRBJ2-3	TRBV7-2	-	CASSAIGGAGDTQYF	TGTGCCAGCAGCGCCATTGGGGGGGCGGGGGATACGCAGTATTTT
14	many	TRBJ1-1	TRBV28	-	CASSRGGQNTEAFF	TGTGCCAGCAGCCGAGGGGGTCAGAACACTGAAGCTTTCTTT
14	-	TRBJ2-1	TRBV5-1	TRBD2	CASRRGAVYNEQFF	TGCGCCAGCAGGCGGGGGGCAGTCTACAATGAGCAGTTCTTC
13	many	TRBJ1-2	TRBV20-1	-	CSATPAGLYGYTF	TGCAGTGCTACGCCAGCAGGACTGTATGGCTACACCTTC
16	-	TRBJ2-3	TRBV13	TRBD2	CASSQSRGASTDTQYF	TGTGCCAGCAGCCAATCGCGGGGGGCTAGCACAGATACGCAGTATTTT
14	many	TRBJ1-2	TRBV28	-	CASSFTGKGYGYTF	TGTGCCAGCAGTTTCACAGGGAAGGGCTATGGCTACACCTTC
14	many	TRBJ2-3	TRBV5-1	-	CASSLEPYTDTQYF	TGCGCCAGCAGCTTGGAACCCTACACAGATACGCAGTATTTT
14	-	TRBJ1-2	TRBV20-1	TRBD1	CSADDDRANYGYTF	TGCAGTGCCGACGACGACAGGGCCAATTATGGCTACACCTTC
15	few	TRBJ1-4	TRBV5-1	TRBD1	CASSRGQGFNEKLFF	TGCGCCAGCAGCAGGGGACAGGGCTTTAATGAAAAACTGTTTTTT
18	many	TRBJ1-5	TRBV7-8	TRBD1	CASSFGQVALYSNQPQHF	TGTGCCAGCAGCTTTGGACAGGTTGCCCTCTATAGCAATCAGCCCCAGCATTTT
10	many	TRBJ2-5	TRBV28	-	CASSYETQYF	TGTGCCAGCAGTTACGAGACCCAGTACTTC
14	medium-sized	TRBJ1-5	TRBV7-2	-	CASSFGGGRQPQHF	TGTGCCAGCAGCTTCGGTGGGGGACGACAGCCCCAGCATTTT
17	few	TRBJ2-3	TRBV5-1	-	CASSVGVGFGSTDTQYF	TGCGCCAGCAGCGTAGGAGTGGGTTTTGGCAGCACAGATACGCAGTATTTT
14	many	TRBJ2-7	TRBV5-4	TRBD1	CASSVGQGVYEQYF	TGTGCCAGCAGCGTGGGACAGGGGGTCTACGAGCAGTACTTC
15	many	TRBJ2-2	TRBV6-5	-	CASSYGQARMPELFF	TGTGCCAGCAGTTACGGGCAGGCGAGGATGCCGGAGCTGTTTTTT
16	many	TRBJ2-3	TRBV7-3	-	CASSLNSRASTDTQYF	TGTGCCAGCAGCTTAAATTCGAGAGCTAGCACAGATACGCAGTATTTT
16	many	TRBJ2-1	TRBV7-2	TRBD1	CASSSRTGVRYNEQFF	TGTGCCAGCAGCTCACGGACAGGGGTAAGGTACAATGAGCAGTTCTTC
14	many	TRBJ2-5	TRBV11-3	TRBD1	CASSHHRGEETQYF	TGTGCCAGCAGCCACCACAGGGGCGAAGAGACCCAGTACTTC
11	many	TRBJ1-1	TRBV28	-	CASSKGLGAFF	TGTGCCAGCAGTAAGGGACTGGGAGCTTTCTTT
14	many	TRBJ1-4	TRBV15	-	CATSRKRGREKLFF	TGTGCCACCAGCAGAAAAAGGGGACGCGAAAAACTGTTTTTT
17	many	TRBJ2-5	TRBV29-1	-	CSAIPVRGGRDQETQYF	TGCAGCGCGATCCCTGTAAGGGGTGGAAGGGACCAAGAGACCCAGTACTTC
16	many	TRBJ2-3	TRBV4-2	TRBD2	CASSQDLAGGPDTQYF	TGTGCCAGCAGCCAAGATCTAGCGGGGGGGCCAGATACGCAGTATTTT
14	-	TRBJ1-2	TRBV6-5	-	CASSYSRGSYGYTF	TGTGCCAGCAGTTACTCGAGGGGTAGCTATGGCTACACCTTC
16	few	TRBJ1-4	TRBV5-6	-	CASSLRGLSTNEKLFF	TGTGCCAGCAGCTTGAGAGGGCTATCAACTAATGAAAAACTGTTTTTT
14	-	TRBJ1-2	TRBV27	-	CASSDPPGTSGYTF	TGTGCCAGCAGCGACCCTCCCGGGACATCGGGCTACACCTTC
13	few	TRBJ2-2	TRBV12-3/TRBV12-4	-	CASSFGGPGELFF	TGTGCCAGCAGTTTTGGGGGGCCCGGGGAGCTGTTTTTT
16	many	TRBJ2-1	TRBV28	-	CASSPQWGVAYNEQFF	TGTGCCAGCAGTCCCCAATGGGGGGTTGCCTACAATGAGCAGTTCTTC
16	few	TRBJ1-5	TRBV3-1	-	CASSQGTSRMNQPQHF	TGTGCCAGCAGCCAAGGCACTTCTCGAATGAATCAGCCCCAGCATTTT
16	few	TRBJ1-3	TRBV6-5	-	CASSYSSQSSGNTIYF	TGTGCCAGCAGTTACTCATCACAAAGCTCTGGAAACACCATATATTTT
14	many	TRBJ2-5	TRBV7-2	-	CASSLDGGSETQYF	TGTGCCAGCAGCCTTGACGGAGGATCCGAGACCCAGTACTTC
12	many	TRBJ2-2	TRBV7-2	-	CASSTETGELFF	TGTGCCAGCAGCACCGAGACCGGGGAGCTGTTTTTT
12	-	TRBJ2-5	TRBV5-1	-	CASSLGEKTQYF	TGCGCCAGCAGCTTGGGGGAGAAGACCCAGTACTTC
16	-	TRBJ1-2	TRBV3-1	-	CASSQDPGEVSYGYTF	TGTGCCAGCAGCCAAGATCCAGGGGAAGTGAGCTATGGCTACACCTTC
14	few	TRBJ1-2	TRBV28	-	CASSRGQVSYGYTF	TGTGCCAGCAGTCGAGGTCAAGTTTCCTATGGCTACACCTTC
17	many	TRBJ2-6	TRBV5-1	-	CASSRGHQSSGANVLTF	TGCGCCAGCAGCCGGGGACACCAAAGCTCTGGGGCCAACGTCCTGACTTTC